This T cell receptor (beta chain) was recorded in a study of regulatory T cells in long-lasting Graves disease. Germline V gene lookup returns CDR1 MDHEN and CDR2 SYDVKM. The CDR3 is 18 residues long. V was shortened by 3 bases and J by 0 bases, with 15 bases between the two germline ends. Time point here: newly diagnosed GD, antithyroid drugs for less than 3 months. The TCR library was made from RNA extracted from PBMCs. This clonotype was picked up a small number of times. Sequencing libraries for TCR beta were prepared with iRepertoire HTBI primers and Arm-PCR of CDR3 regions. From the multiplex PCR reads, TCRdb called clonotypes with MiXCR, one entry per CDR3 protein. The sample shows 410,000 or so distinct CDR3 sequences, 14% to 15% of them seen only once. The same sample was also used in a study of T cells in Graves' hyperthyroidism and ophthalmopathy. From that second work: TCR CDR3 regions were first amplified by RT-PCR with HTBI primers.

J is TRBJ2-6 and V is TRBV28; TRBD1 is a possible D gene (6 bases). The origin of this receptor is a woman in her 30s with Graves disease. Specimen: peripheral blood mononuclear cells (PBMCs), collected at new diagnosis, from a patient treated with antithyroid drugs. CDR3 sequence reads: CASSLIQGIVSGANVLTF. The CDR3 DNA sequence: TGTGCCAGCAGTTTGATACAGGGAATCGTCTCTGGGGCCAACGTCCTGACTTTC.